This T cell receptor beta chain was identified during a study of T cells after yellow fever vaccination (dated by TCRdb to the late 2010s). Study-wide context: Libraries from fractions with low cell numbers were prepared with the SMART-Seq v4 Ultra Low Input RNA kit. To follow T-cell clones before and after both primary and booster YFV17D yellow fever vaccination, bulk TCR alpha and beta repertoires underwent longitudinal sequencing. The cohort comprised two healthy male donors, one aged 18 to 30 and one aged 30 to 40 years. Bulk PBMC replicates and cell subsets were isolated from blood drawn at multiple timepoints before and after both primary and secondary immunization.

Overall study outcomes, separate from this receptor: Because the study included only two donors, the extent to which the findings can be generalized is limited. After the booster, most clones that had expanded after primary vaccination were detected again (about 95% of CD4 and over 75% of CD8), suggesting broad maintenance of memory. A small share of clonotypes occurred in both CD4 and CD8 compartments, likely arising from convergent recombination. Computational filtering was required because FACS-sorted repertoires could contain abundant contaminating clonotypes from the bulk population. The secondary T-cell response was weaker than the primary response but faster, peaking on day 5 instead of day 15.

According to the study, the label for this sample's treatment or condition signals: live attenuated yellow fever vaccine strain. At each blood-draw timepoint, two biological replicates of bulk PBMCs were obtained. PBMCs were isolated from peripheral blood using a standard Ficoll-Paque protocol. TriZol was used to extract RNA from bulk PBMCs, CD4 and CD8 fractions, and dextramer-positive and dextramer-negative fractions. TCR cDNA was synthesized by 5'RACE template switching, which introduced a universal primer site and unique molecular identifiers. Priming of cDNA synthesis was performed from both the TCR alpha and TCR beta constant segments. Library amplification used two PCR steps, and the second PCR step added sample barcodes and sequencing adapters. Sequencing of libraries was performed on Illumina HiSeq 2500 (2x100 bp) or NovaSeq (2x150 bp). The published analysis was carried out like this. Reads were demultiplexed and collapsed into UMI consensus sequences with MIGEC, and V(D)J alignment was performed with MiXCR. Using edgeR on replicate PBMC samples, clonotypes were called vaccine-responding if FDR was below 0.01 and the log2 fold change was above 5 up to day 15. Each bulk clonotype was labeled CD4 or CD8 based on which sequenced repertoire, CD4 or CD8, contained the clonotype at higher abundance. TCRdb took the public reads, trimmed them with fastp at Q25, ran MiXCR for clone calling and kept in-frame beta chains. All rows with the same CDR3 protein become a single entry with the most common DNA and genes. The V and J calls, along with clone size, are taken from TCRdb and not from the paper's own processing. The sample includes around 590,000 distinct CDR3 sequences, with roughly an eighth observed a single time. 14% to 15% of the sample goes to the ten largest clones.

A note on this clonotype: No antigen is known for it. A read error may account for a junction end that differs from germline.

The specimen was PBMCs, collected on the day of the yellow fever booster vaccination. This receptor was taken from a young man who received the YFV17D yellow fever vaccine.

The DNA is TGCTGTGCTAGAGATCCAGCGGGAGGGGGGCGGTCCCAAGAGACCCAGTACTTC. This translates into CCARDPAGGGRSQETQYF. In this chain, TRBV20-1 is recombined with TRBJ2-5; the central 10 bases match TRBD2. The CDR1 and CDR2 encoded by the germline V gene (reference sequence) are DFQATT and SNEGSKA. From its cysteine to its phenylalanine, the CDR3 spans 18 amino acids. Here the CDR3 DNA is all that survives: 54 bases in frame from base 1.